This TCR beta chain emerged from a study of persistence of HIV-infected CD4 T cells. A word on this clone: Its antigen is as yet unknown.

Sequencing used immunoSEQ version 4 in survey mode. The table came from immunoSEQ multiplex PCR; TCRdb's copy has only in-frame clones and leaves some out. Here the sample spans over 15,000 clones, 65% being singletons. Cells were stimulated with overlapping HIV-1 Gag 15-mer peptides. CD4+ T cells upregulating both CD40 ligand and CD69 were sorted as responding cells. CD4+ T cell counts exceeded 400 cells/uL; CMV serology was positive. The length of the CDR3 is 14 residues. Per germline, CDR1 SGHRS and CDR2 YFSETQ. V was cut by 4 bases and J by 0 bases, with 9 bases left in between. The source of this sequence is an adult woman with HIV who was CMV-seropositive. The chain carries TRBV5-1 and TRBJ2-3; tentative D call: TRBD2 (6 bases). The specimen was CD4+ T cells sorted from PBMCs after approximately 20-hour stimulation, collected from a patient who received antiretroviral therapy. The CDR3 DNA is TGCGCCAGCAGCCTGGGACTGAGCACAGATACGCAGTATTTT. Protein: CASSLGLSTDTQYF.